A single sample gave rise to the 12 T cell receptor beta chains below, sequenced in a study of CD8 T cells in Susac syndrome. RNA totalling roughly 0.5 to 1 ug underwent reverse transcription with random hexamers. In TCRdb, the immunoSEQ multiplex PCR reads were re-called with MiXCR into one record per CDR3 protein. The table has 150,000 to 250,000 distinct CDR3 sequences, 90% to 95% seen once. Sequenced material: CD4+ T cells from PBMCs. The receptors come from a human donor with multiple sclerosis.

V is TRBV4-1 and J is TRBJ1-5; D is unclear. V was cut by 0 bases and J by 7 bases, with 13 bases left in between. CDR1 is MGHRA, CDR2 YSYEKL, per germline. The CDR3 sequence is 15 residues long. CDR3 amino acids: CASSQEEGSRQPQHF. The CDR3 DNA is TGCGCCAGCAGCCAAGAGGAGGGTTCTCGACAGCCCCAGCATTTT.

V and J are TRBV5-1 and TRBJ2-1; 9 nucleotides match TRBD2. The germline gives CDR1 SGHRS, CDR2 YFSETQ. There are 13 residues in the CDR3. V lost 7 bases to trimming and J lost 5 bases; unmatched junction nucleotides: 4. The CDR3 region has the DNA TGCGCCAGCTCTAGCGGGGCAAACAATGAGCAGTTCTTC. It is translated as CASSSGANNEQFF.

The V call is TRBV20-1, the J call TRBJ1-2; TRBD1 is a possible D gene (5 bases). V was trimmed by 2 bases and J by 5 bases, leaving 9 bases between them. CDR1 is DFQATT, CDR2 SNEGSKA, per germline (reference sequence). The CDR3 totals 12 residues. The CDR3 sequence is CSARQGGYGYTF. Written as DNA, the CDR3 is TGCAGTGCTAGACAGGGAGGGTATGGCTACACCTTC.

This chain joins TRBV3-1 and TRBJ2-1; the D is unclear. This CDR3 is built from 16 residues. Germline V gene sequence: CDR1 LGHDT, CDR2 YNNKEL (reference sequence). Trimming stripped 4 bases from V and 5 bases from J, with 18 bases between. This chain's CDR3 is CASSPIVSSVDNEQFF. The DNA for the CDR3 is TGTGCCAGCAGCCCCATCGTGTCGAGCGTAGACAATGAGCAGTTCTTC.

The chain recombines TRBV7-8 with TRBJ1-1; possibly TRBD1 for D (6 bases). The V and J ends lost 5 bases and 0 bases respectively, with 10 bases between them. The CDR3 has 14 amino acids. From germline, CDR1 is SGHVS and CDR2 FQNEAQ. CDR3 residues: CASSPGQLNTEAFF. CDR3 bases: TGTGCCAGCAGCCCTGGACAGTTGAACACTGAAGCTTTCTTT.

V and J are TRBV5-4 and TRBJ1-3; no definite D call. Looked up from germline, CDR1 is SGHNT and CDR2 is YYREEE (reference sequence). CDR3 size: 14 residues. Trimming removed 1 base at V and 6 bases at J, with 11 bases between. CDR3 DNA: TGTGCCAGCAGCTTGAATCGGGGATCAAACACCATATATTTT. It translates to CASSLNRGSNTIYF.

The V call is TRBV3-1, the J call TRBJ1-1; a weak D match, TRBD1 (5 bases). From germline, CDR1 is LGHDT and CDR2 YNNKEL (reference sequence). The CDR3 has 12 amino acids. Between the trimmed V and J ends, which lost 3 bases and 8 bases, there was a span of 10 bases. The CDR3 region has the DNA TGTGCCAGCAGCCATCAAGGGGTCGAAGCTTTCTTT. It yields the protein CASSHQGVEAFF.

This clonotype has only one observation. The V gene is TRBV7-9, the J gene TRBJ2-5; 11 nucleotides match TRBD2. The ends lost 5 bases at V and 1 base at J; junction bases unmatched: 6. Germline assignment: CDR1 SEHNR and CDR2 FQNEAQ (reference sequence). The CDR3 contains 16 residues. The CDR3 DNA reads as TGTGCCAGCAGCCTAAGACTAGCGGGGATCCAAGAGACCCAGTACTTC. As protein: CASSLRLAGIQETQYF.

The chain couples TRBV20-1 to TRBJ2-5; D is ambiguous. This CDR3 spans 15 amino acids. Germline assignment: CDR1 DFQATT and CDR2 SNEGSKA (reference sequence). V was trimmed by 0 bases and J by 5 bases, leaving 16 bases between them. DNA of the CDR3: TGCAGTGCTAGAGACCCCCCCATCATCGGTGAGACCCAGTACTTC. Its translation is CSARDPPIIGETQYF.

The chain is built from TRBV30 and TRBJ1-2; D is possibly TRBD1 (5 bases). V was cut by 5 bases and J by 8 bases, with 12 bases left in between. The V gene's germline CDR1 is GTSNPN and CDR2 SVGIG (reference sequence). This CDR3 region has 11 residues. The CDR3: CAWDGALGYTF. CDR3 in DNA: TGTGCCTGGGATGGGGCCCTGGGCTACACCTTC.

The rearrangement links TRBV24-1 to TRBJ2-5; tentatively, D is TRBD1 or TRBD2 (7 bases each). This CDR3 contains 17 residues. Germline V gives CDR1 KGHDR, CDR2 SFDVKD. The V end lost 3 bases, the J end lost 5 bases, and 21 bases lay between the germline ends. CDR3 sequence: CATSDPGGGPVGETQYF. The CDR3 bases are TGTGCCACCAGTGATCCAGGGGGAGGGCCGGTGGGTGAGACCCAGTACTTC.

DNA of the CDR3: TGTGCCAGCAGTCCAACATTAAGACAGCACACTGAAGCTTTCTTT. This encodes CASSPTLRQHTEAFF. The chain couples TRBV12-3 or TRBV12-4 to TRBJ1-1; TRBD1 might be the D (5 bases). The CDR3 spans 15 residues. V lost 5 bases, J lost 3 bases, and 16 bases lay in between.